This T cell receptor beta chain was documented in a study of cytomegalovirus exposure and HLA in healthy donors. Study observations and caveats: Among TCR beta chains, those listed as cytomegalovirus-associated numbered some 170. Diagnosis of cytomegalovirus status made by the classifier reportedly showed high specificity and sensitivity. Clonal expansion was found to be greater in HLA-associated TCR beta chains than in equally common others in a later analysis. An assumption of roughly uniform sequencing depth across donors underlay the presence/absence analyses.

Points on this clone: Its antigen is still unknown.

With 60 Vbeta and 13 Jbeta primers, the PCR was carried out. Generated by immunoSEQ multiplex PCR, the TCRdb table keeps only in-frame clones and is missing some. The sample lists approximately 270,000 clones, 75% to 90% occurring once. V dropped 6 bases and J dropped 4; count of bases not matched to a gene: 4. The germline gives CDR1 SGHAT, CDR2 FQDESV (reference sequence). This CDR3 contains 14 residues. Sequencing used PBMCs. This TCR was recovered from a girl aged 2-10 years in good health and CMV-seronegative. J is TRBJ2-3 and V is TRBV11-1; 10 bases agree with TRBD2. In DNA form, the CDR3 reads TGTGCCAGCAGTCAGCGGGAGGGGGCAGATACGCAGTATTTT. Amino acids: CASSQREGADTQYF.